Presented here are 16 T cell receptor beta chains from one specimen sequenced in a study of T cells in Graves' hyperthyroidism and ophthalmopathy. TCR beta CDR3 regions were amplified from RNA transcripts. The TCR CDR3 first-round RT-PCR relied on the HTBI primer set. One entry per CDR3 protein, called by TCRdb with MiXCR from the multiplex PCR reads. This sample has a few hundred thousand distinct CDR3 sequences, with roughly 15% found just once. The sample was blood. These receptors were obtained from a woman aged 45-65 years with Graves' hyperthyroidism that later progressed to Graves' ophthalmopathy.

This clonotype occurred many times. The rearrangement uses TRBV7-9 and TRBJ2-5; D unclear. Between the trimmed V and J ends, which lost 5 bases and 3 bases, there was a span of 16 bases. Germline-derived CDR1 and CDR2 are SEHNR and FQNEAQ (reference sequence). CDR3 length: 15 amino acids. For the CDR3, the DNA is TGTGCCAGCAGCCGACCTATGTATAAGGAAGAGACCCAGTACTTC. As protein: CASSRPMYKEETQYF.

Ten or more counts support this clonotype. The rearrangement joins TRBV20-1 to TRBJ2-7; 12 bases match TRBD2. This CDR3 comprises 17 residues. V shed 6 bases and J 0 bases; nucleotides not matched to a gene: 12. Germline CDR1 is DFQATT and CDR2 is SNEGSKA (reference sequence). CDR3 coding DNA: TGCAGTGCCATAAACCCGGGACTAGCGGGTGGCTCCTACGAGCAGTACTTC. It codes for CSAINPGLAGGSYEQYF.

Ten or more counts support this clonotype. DNA for the CDR3: TGTGCCAGCAGTTTATGGTCGGTCAGGACTTACGAGCAGTACTTC. Translated, it gives CASSLWSVRTYEQYF. The chain carries TRBV12-3 or TRBV12-4 and TRBJ2-7; TRBD2 is a possible D gene (5 bases). Trimming removed 2 bases at V and 4 bases at J, with 15 bases between. CDR3 length equals 15 residues.

This rearrangement joins TRBV20-1 to TRBJ2-5; the match to TRBD2 covers 7 bases. Germline assignment: CDR1 DFQATT and CDR2 SNEGSKA (reference sequence). This CDR3 has 14 amino acids. After removal of 3 bases from V and 3 bases from J, the junction contained 7 bases not matched to a gene. CDR3 bases: TGCAGTGCTAGGAAATGGCGGGAGAAAGAGACCCAGTACTTC. Translation gives CSARKWREKETQYF.

This clonotype was observed a handful of times. One end of the junction varies from germline; a read error may be responsible. The chain uses TRBV7-9 and TRBJ2-5; D is perhaps TRBD2 (6 bases). CDR1 and CDR2 from the germline V gene are SEHNR and FQNEAQ (reference sequence). This CDR3 contains 16 residues. CDR3 coding DNA: TGTGCCGGCAGCCCCGGGTCACTAGCAGTACAAGAGACCCAGTACTTC. Amino acid sequence: CAGSPGSLAVQETQYF.

This clonotype has at least ten counts. V gene TRBV6-1 combines with J gene TRBJ2-7, with a tentative D call TRBD1 (6 bases). The germline CDR1 and CDR2 sequences are MNHNS and SASEGT. CDR3 size: 14 residues. The V gene lost 6 bases and the J gene lost 4 bases, with 16 bases spanning the gap. CDR3 protein: CASRRQDSAYEQYF. Here the CDR3 DNA reads TGTGCCAGCAGGAGACAGGATAGTGCTTACGAGCAGTACTTC.

This clonotype was counted at least ten times. V gene TRBV11-2 combines with J gene TRBJ1-1; tentative D call: TRBD1 (6 bases). Germline V CDR1 and CDR2: SGHAT, FQNNGV. V was trimmed by 1 base and J by 6 bases, leaving 15 bases between them. This CDR3 has 15 residues. CDR3 coding DNA: TGTGCCAGCAGCTTAGTTTCAGGGGCGGTGCCTGAAGCTTTCTTT. Translated, it gives CASSLVSGAVPEAFF.

This clonotype was seen ten or more times. The rearrangement joins TRBV5-1 to TRBJ2-5; 8 nucleotides match TRBD1. Germline lookup yields CDR1 SGHRS and CDR2 YFSETQ. The CDR3 spans 14 residues. Unmatched junction bases numbered 7, after V lost 4 bases and J lost 5 bases. Here the CDR3 DNA reads TGCGCCAGCAGCGACTGGACAGGGCGGGAGACCCAGTACTTC. Translation gives CASSDWTGRETQYF.

This clonotype has just a few counts. The chain couples TRBV12-3 or TRBV12-4 to TRBJ2-2; TRBD1 matches at 9 bases. The CDR3 runs 15 residues. Losses at the gene ends were 5 bases for V and 4 bases for J; bases not matched to a gene: 5. CDR3: CASSPRQGGTGELFF. DNA for the CDR3: TGTGCCAGCAGTCCCAGACAGGGGGGCACCGGGGAGCTGTTTTTT.

This clonotype was seen only a few times. This sequence joins TRBV30 and TRBJ2-7; TRBD1 matches at 10 bases. There are 14 residues in the CDR3. Losses at the gene ends were 3 bases for V and 3 bases for J; bases not matched to a gene: 5. Germline CDR1 is GTSNPN and CDR2 is SVGIG (reference sequence). The CDR3 protein is CAWSGWDRGYEQYF. CDR3 in DNA: TGTGCCTGGAGCGGATGGGACAGGGGCTACGAGCAGTACTTC.

Turning to this clonotype: A much larger clone sits a single nucleotide away, making a read error possible. V usage is TRBV14 and J usage is TRBJ1-4; D gene unclear. The CDR3 consists of 13 residues. The germline V gene has CDR1 SGHDN and CDR2 FVKESK. The CDR3 reads CAGSQDRHEKLFF. CDR3 DNA: TGTGCCGGCAGCCAAGATCGACATGAAAAACTGTTTTTT. Full variable domain (missing parts from reference TRBV14 and TRBJ1-4): EAGVTQFPSHSVIEKGQTVTLRCDPISGHDNLYWYRRVMGKEIKFLLHFVKESKQDESGMPNNRFLAERTGGTYSTLKVQPAELEDSGVYFCAGSQDRHEKLFFGSGTQLSVL.

This clonotype came up many times. This chain joins TRBV5-1 and TRBJ2-2, with no clear D. V was pared by 4 bases and J by 6 bases, with 16 bases between. CDR1 and CDR2 (germline): SGHRS, YFSETQ. CDR3 length: 15 amino acids. The CDR3 reads CASSPYDWKAGELFF. The CDR3 nucleotides read TGCGCCAGCAGCCCCTACGACTGGAAGGCCGGGGAGCTGTTTTTT.

The chain couples TRBV29-1 to TRBJ2-7; maybe TRBD1 (6 bases). Germline V lookup: CDR1 SQVTM, CDR2 ANQGSEA. This CDR3 is 14 amino acids long. V lost 1 base and J lost 7, with 17 bases in between. Here the CDR3 DNA reads TGCAGCGTTGAAGGGGGGCAGGGGATGAGGGAGCAGTACTTC. Encoded protein: CSVEGGQGMREQYF.

This clonotype was found many times. V usage is TRBV5-1 and J usage is TRBJ2-1, with 8 bases matching TRBD1. This CDR3 is 14 amino acids long. With 2 bases clipped from V and 7 bases from J, the junction kept 5 bases outside the gene matches. In germline, CDR1 is SGHRS, CDR2 YFSETQ. The CDR3 nucleotides are TGCGCCAGCAGCTTAACAGGGGGAATAAATGAGCAGTTCTTC. Amino acid sequence: CASSLTGGINEQFF.

Ten or more counts support this clonotype. This chain joins TRBV6-1 and TRBJ1-1; 9 bases are a match to TRBD1. This CDR3 contains 14 residues. Germline V gene lookup returns CDR1 MNHNS and CDR2 SASEGT. The V segment lost 4 bases and the J segment 5 bases; nucleotides outside the gene matches: 5. CDR3 in amino acids: CASSASQGATEAFF. The CDR3 bases are TGTGCCAGCAGTGCATCACAGGGGGCAACTGAAGCTTTCTTT.

The chain couples TRBV6-1 to TRBJ1-4; no clear D gene. The CDR3 totals 13 residues. Trimming took 4 bases from V and 7 from J, leaving 10 bases between them. In germline, CDR1 is MNHNS, CDR2 SASEGT. The CDR3 is CASSVNPIEKLFF. The DNA of the CDR3 is TGTGCCAGCAGTGTAAACCCGATTGAAAAACTGTTTTTT.